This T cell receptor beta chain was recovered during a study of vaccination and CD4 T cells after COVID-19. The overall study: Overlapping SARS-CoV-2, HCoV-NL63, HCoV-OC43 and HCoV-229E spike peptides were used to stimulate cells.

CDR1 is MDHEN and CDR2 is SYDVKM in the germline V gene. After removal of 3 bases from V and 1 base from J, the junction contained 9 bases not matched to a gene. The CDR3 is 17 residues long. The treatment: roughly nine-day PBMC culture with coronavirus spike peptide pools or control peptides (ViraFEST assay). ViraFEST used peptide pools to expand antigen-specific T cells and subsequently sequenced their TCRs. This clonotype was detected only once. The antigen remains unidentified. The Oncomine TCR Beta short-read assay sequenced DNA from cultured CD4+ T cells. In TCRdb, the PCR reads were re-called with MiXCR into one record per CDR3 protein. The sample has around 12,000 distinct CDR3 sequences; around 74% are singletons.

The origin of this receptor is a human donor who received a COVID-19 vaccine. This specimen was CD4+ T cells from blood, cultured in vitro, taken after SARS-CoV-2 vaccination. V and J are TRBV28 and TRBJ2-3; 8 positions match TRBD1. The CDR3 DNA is TGTGCCAGCAGTTTCTCACAGGGGGGAGGTGGCACAGATACGCAGTATTTT. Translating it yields CASSFSQGGGGTDTQYF.